Sequencing of this T cell receptor beta chain was carried out in a study of blood T cell repertoires in COVID-19. Background on the study: The United States, Italy and Spain supplied acute and convalescent COVID-19 samples.

There are 11 residues in the CDR3. Deletions cut 3 bases from V and 4 bases from J, with 6 bases between. In germline, CDR1 is SQVTM, CDR2 ANQGSEA. Source study methods: Estimated nucleated cell counts came from reference gene primer amplification. Profiled with immunoSEQ multiplex PCR; TCRdb holds only in-frame clones, not every one. V, J and clone size are those of that table, while D and trimming were read from the DNA. Of about 210,000 clones in the sample, roughly 85% are singletons; the top ten hold 2.4%. The receptor was isolated from a woman between 65 and 79 years old with COVID-19, enrolled during active disease. V gene TRBV29-1 combines with J gene TRBJ1-2, with D uncertain. The sequencing input was peripheral blood. CDR3 nucleotides: TGCAGCGTTGACCCAATCTATGGCTACACCTTC. As protein: CSVDPIYGYTF.